This record looks at one TCR beta chain sequence and its context. No antigen is known for it. The data belong to a study of cytomegalovirus exposure and HLA in healthy donors. General observations from the study: An observed cluster of highly shared sequence variants was recorded as a likely sequencing artifact.

At sampling all donors were nominally healthy, likely with unrecorded immune exposures. In the PCR, 60 Vbeta and 13 Jbeta primers were used. In the original processing: Later analysis identified 80 million to 90 million unique TCR beta chains, 10 million to 12 million shared. TCRdb keeps only in-frame clones here, not all; method: immunoSEQ multiplex PCR. That table is the source of V, J and clone size, and D and trimming were worked out from the DNA. The sample includes over 50,000 clones, about 79% seen only once; the top ten take over 1.5%. Sequences were obtained from PBMCs. The TCR comes from a man aged 40-49 years in good health and CMV-seronegative.

This chain's CDR3 is CASSLDSSGNTIYF. CDR3 nucleotides: TGCGCCAGCAGCTTGGACAGCTCTGGAAACACCATATATTTT. This chain connects TRBV5-1 to TRBJ1-3; D uncertain. This CDR3 spans 14 amino acids. V was clipped by 0 bases and J by 0 bases, with 4 bases between them. CDR1 SGHRS and CDR2 YFSETQ come from the germline V gene.